This T cell receptor (beta chain) was recorded in a study of OX40 agonist ivuxolimab in advanced cancers. Study-wide points: The study found that CD8+ T cells averaged more expanded clones than CD4+.

Here immunoSEQ multiplex PCR was the method, and the copy in TCRdb shows in-frame clones only, minus some. The sample holds over 15,000 clones, about nine tenths seen once. Points on this clone: Antigen unknown.

The specimen comprised CD4+ or CD8+ T cells sorted from blood, sampled in a trial of the OX40 agonist ivuxolimab. The clonotype originates from an adult with an advanced solid tumor such as melanoma, head and neck, liver or kidney cancer.

The chain's CDR3 is CAWTGSDNQPQHF. As DNA, the CDR3 is TGTGCCTGGACTGGCAGCGACAATCAGCCCCAGCATTTT. The chain combines TRBV30 with TRBJ1-5; D gene unclear. CDR1 GTSNPN and CDR2 SVGIG come from the germline V gene (reference sequence). The CDR3 consists of 13 residues. Trimming pared 4 bases from V and 3 bases from J, leaving 10 bases between. Full variable domain (rest looked up from reference TRBV30 and TRBJ1-5): SQTIHQWPATLVQPVGSPLSLECTVEGTSNPNLYWYRQAAGRGLQLLFYSVGIGQISSEVPQNLSASRPQDRQFILSSKKLLLSDSGFYLCAWTGSDNQPQHFGDGTRLSIL.